Each of the 20 T cell receptor beta chains below was sequenced from the same sample in a study of Tregs in tolerant kidney transplant recipients. Their specific antigens are unknown. Some clones are missing from TCRdb's copy, which holds only in-frame ones; the method was immunoSEQ multiplex PCR. The specimen's table records 3,000 or so clones. FACS sorting followed an approximately six-day coculture of CFSE-labeled recipient PBMCs with irradiated graft donor PBMCs. Material: CD8+ T cells from blood cultured with allogeneic cells, obtained before the transplant. Source of these receptors: a human patient who received a combined kidney and bone marrow transplant.

Note on this clone: The CDR3 end lies 3 residues beyond the end of the read and is filled in from the germline J gene. V gene TRBV12-5 combines with J gene TRBJ1-5, with TRBD1 matching 7 bases. The CDR3 loop spans 14 amino acids. The trim removed 4 bases at V and 4 bases at J, leaving 4 bases unmatched. Per germline, CDR1 LGHNT and CDR2 FRNRAP. CDR3 loop: CASGWSGGNQPQHF. Incomplete CDR3 DNA: TGTGCTAGTGGTTGGTCAGGGGGGAATCAGCCC.

This clone ranks as medium-sized in terms of frequency. CDR3 loop: CASRWGLGQPQHF. The part of the CDR3 DNA that was read is TGTGCCAGTAGGTGGGGGCTGGGTCAGCCC. The chain joins TRBV19 to TRBJ1-5; possible D gene TRBD1, 6 bases. The read terminates 3 residues before the CDR3 end, so the remaining end is supplied by the germline J gene. Per germline, CDR1 LNHDA and CDR2 SQIVND (reference sequence). Trimming cost V 6 bases and J 6 bases, with 12 bases left between them. The length of the CDR3 is 13 residues.

Measured by frequency, this clone is medium-sized. The CDR3 end lies 3 residues beyond the end of the read and is filled in from the germline J gene. The V gene is TRBV19, the J gene TRBJ2-1; 12 bases fit TRBD2. This CDR3 spans 17 amino acids. Losses at the gene ends were 6 bases for V and 8 bases for J; bases not matched to a gene: 14. Per the germline V gene, CDR1 is LNHDA and CDR2 is SQIVND (reference sequence). The CDR3 bases that were read are TGTGCCAGTAGCCGAGGGGGTCTAGCGGGGGGGCCTGATGAG. Protein: CASSRGGLAGGPDE. The full CDR3 protein is CASSRGGLAGGPDEQFF.

Comment on this clone: The read ends 3 residues early relative to the CDR3; the germline J gene fills the gap. The chain joins TRBV5-1 to TRBJ2-7, with 8 bases identical to TRBD1. This CDR3 contains 16 residues. Germline-derived CDR1 and CDR2 are SGHRS and YFSETQ. Germline trimming cut 3 bases from V and 5 bases from J; bases unmatched to any gene: 13. CDR3 loop: CASSSGLTGEDHEQYF. CDR3 DNA (partial): TGCGCCAGCAGCTCGGGCTTGACAGGGGAGGACCACGAG. The variable domain in full, with the rest retrieved from reference TRBV5-1 and TRBJ2-7, is KAGVTQTPRYLIKTRGQQVTLSCSPISGHRSVSWYQQTPGQGLQFLFEYFSETQRNKGNFPGRFSGRQFSNSRSEMNVSTLELGDSALYLCASSSGLTGEDHEQYFGPGTRLTVT.

This clone is medium-sized by frequency. An end of the junction differs from the germline gene, which may be a read error. The CDR3 protein is CASSQAKVLAKNIQYF. The sequenced CDR3 bases are TGCGCCAGCAGCCAAGCAAAGGTGCTAGCCAAAAACATT. The chain couples TRBV4-2 to TRBJ2-4; D not certain. With the read ending 3 residues before the CDR3 end, the germline J gene is used to fill in that end. CDR1 and CDR2 from the germline V gene are LGHNA and YNFKEQ. CDR3 length equals 16 residues.

A note on this clone: The missing CDR3 end, 3 residues past where the read stops, is filled in from the germline J gene. The gene calls are TRBV3-1 (or the pseudogene TRBV3-2) and TRBJ2-7, with 8 nucleotides matching TRBD1. V trimming: 0 bases; J trimming: 0 bases; junction bases outside the gene matches: 7. Per germline, CDR1 LGHDT and CDR2 YNNKEL (reference sequence). The CDR3 totals 17 residues. The sequenced part of the CDR3 DNA is TGTGCCAGCAGCCAAGATATGGGACAGGTCCTCTCCTACGAG. Residues: CASSQDMGQVLSYE. In full, the CDR3 is CASSQDMGQVLSYEQYF.

Turning to this clone: The sequenced fragment ends 3 residues before the CDR3 boundary, so the rest is inferred from the germline J gene. The rearrangement uses TRBV10-3 and TRBJ2-7; 13 bases fit TRBD2. This CDR3 region has 19 residues. With 1 base clipped from V and 2 bases from J, the junction kept 11 bases outside the gene matches. The germline V gene encodes CDR1 ENHRY and CDR2 SYGVKD. This CDR3 is CAISEFRGLAGEHTYEQYF. The sequenced CDR3 bases are TGTGCCATCAGTGAGTTCCGAGGACTAGCGGGAGAACACACCTACGAG.

Considering frequency, this clone is medium-sized. The read finishes 3 residues shy of the CDR3 end, and the germline J gene is used to complete it. The chain joins TRBV19 to TRBJ2-3; D is possibly TRBD2 (5 bases). Between the trimmed V and J ends, which lost 9 bases and 4 bases, there was a span of 11 bases. The germline V gene encodes CDR1 LNHDA and CDR2 SQIVND (reference sequence). The CDR3 loop spans 12 amino acids. This chain's CDR3 is CASKTGADTQYF. CDR3 DNA (partial): TGTGCCAGCAAAACCGGGGCAGATACG.

As to this clone: At one end the junction does not follow the germline gene, possibly because of a read error. The read comes to an end 3 residues before the CDR3 does, leaving the germline J gene to fill in the end. The chain joins TRBV4-2 to TRBJ2-2; weak D call: TRBD2 (6 bases). The CDR3 loop spans 16 amino acids. Germline CDR1 reads LGHNA; CDR2 reads YNFKEQ. The part of the CDR3 DNA that was read is TGCGCCAGCAGCCCCGGACTGGGAGGGAACACCGGGGAG. Translation: CASSPGLGGNTGE. The whole CDR3 is CASSPGLGGNTGELFF.

In the case of this clone: The CDR3 is cut off 3 residues early in the read; its end comes from the germline J gene. This sequence joins TRBV28 and TRBJ1-6; no definite D call. CDR3 length: 14 residues. In germline, CDR1 is MDHEN, CDR2 SYDVKM. The CDR3 region is CASSPLAAGLALHF. CDR3 DNA, as far as it was read: TGTGCCAGCAGTCCTTTAGCGGCGGGATTAGCC.

This clone registers medium-sized (0.01 to 0.1%) by frequency. With the read ending 3 residues before the CDR3 end, the germline J gene is used to fill in that end. This chain joins TRBV9 and TRBJ2-7, with no clear D. Trimming stripped 0 bases from V and 1 base from J, with 8 bases between. Germline CDR1 SGDLS, CDR2 YYNGEE. The CDR3 is 14 residues long. This chain's CDR3 is CASSVGANSYEQYF. The covered CDR3 bases are TGTGCCAGCAGCGTAGGCGCCAATTCCTACGAG.

This clone is called large (0.1 to 1%) based on its frequency. The CDR3 is cut off 3 residues early in the read; its end comes from the germline J gene. The rearrangement uses TRBV7-8 and TRBJ2-2; 7 bases fit TRBD1. With V trimmed by 5 bases and J by 4 bases, 4 bases remained unmatched. The CDR3 contains 14 residues. Germline V gene data show CDR1 as SGHVS and CDR2 as FQNEAQ. The sequenced part of the CDR3 DNA is TGTGCCAGCAGCACCAGACAGGGCACCGGGGAG. Amino acids: CASSTRQGTGE. The full CDR3 protein reads CASSTRQGTGELFF.

Remarks on this clone: The read terminates 3 residues ahead of where the CDR3 ends, so the germline J gene completes it. V and J are TRBV2 and TRBJ1-2, with D possibly matching TRBD1 (6 bases). The CDR3 runs to 13 residues. The germline gives CDR1 SNHLY, CDR2 FYNNEI. The sequenced CDR3 bases are TGTGCCAGCAGGGACCGGGGGGCGACGGGC. As protein: CASRDRGATG. The complete CDR3 protein is CASRDRGATGYTF.

Comments on this clone: Read sequence stops 3 residues before the CDR3 end, and the germline J gene provides the missing end. J is TRBJ2-7 and V is TRBV2; a possible D gene is TRBD1 (6 bases). CDR1 is SNHLY, CDR2 FYNNEI, per germline. V was pared by 2 bases and J by 0 bases, with 11 bases between. CDR3 length equals 15 residues. The CDR3 sequence is CASSERGQNSYEQYF. The sequenced part of the CDR3 DNA is TGTGCCAGCAGTGAAAGGGGACAAAACTCCTACGAG.

The CDR3 sequence: CASPYRDRTHEQYF. The sequenced part of the CDR3 DNA is TGTGCCAGTCCGTACCGGGACAGGACCCACGAG. The rearrangement links TRBV6-2 or TRBV6-3 to TRBJ2-7; TRBD1 matches 8 bases. The CDR3 goes on 3 residues after the read ends, and that part is filled in from the germline J gene. This CDR3 region has 14 residues. The V segment lost 9 bases and the J segment 5 bases; nucleotides outside the gene matches: 12. The germline V gene encodes CDR1 MNHEY and CDR2 SVGEGT.

CDR3 residues: CASSLTLTGEAFF. CDR3 DNA, as far as it was read: TGTGCCAGCAGCTTGACCCTAACAGGGGAA. J is TRBJ1-1 and V is TRBV7-9; D perhaps matches TRBD1 (6 bases). Read coverage stops 3 residues before the CDR3 terminus; the germline J gene supplies the remainder. Looked up from germline, CDR1 is SEHNR and CDR2 is FQNEAQ (reference sequence). The CDR3 has 13 amino acids.

By frequency, this clone registers medium-sized. The CDR3 end is not reached by the read, which stops 3 residues before it; the germline J gene fills it in. V is TRBV19 and J is TRBJ2-3; TRBD1 matches at 7 bases. This CDR3 has 15 residues. In germline, CDR1 is LNHDA, CDR2 SQIVND (reference sequence). After removal of 3 bases from V and 2 bases from J, the junction contained 5 bases not matched to a gene. CDR3 DNA, as far as it was read: TGTGCCAGTAGTATTTACGGGACAGACACAGATACG. Its translation: CASSIYGTDTDT. The entire CDR3 reads CASSIYGTDTDTQYF.

On this clone itself: The read falls 3 residues short of the CDR3 end, and the missing part is taken from the germline J gene. The chain employs TRBV5-1 and TRBJ2-3, with D possibly matching TRBD2 (6 bases). Germline CDR1 SGHRS, CDR2 YFSETQ. V was pared by 0 bases and J by 0 bases, with 8 bases between. The CDR3 spans 15 residues. The part of the CDR3 DNA that was read is TGCGCCAGCAGCTTGGAAAGCGGGAGCACAGATACG. Amino acid sequence: CASSLESGSTDT. The whole CDR3 sequence is CASSLESGSTDTQYF.

On this clone itself: The missing CDR3 end, 3 residues past where the read stops, is filled in from the germline J gene. The gene calls are TRBV19 and TRBJ1-4; D is possibly TRBD1 (5 bases). The V gene's germline CDR1 is LNHDA and CDR2 SQIVND (reference sequence). V was cut by 3 bases and J by 8 bases, with 10 bases left in between. CDR3 size: 13 residues. CDR3 protein: CASSMDTWEKLFF. The sequenced CDR3 bases are TGTGCCAGTAGTATGGACACCTGGGAAAAA.

As regards this clone: The CDR3 is cut off 3 residues early in the read; its end comes from the germline J gene. The chain has TRBV11-2 and TRBJ2-1, with 9 bases identical to TRBD2. V was pared by 6 bases and J by 8 bases, with 8 bases of the junction left unmatched. The CDR3 loop spans 14 amino acids. Germline CDR1 and CDR2: SGHAT and FQNNGV. CDR3 DNA, as far as it was read: TGTGCCAGCAGTAGGGCTAGCGGGACGGATGAG. Translating gives CASSRASGTDE. The entire CDR3 protein reads CASSRASGTDEQFF.